These 31 T cell receptor beta chains were sequenced from one sample in a study of T cell repertoires in cytomegalovirus infection. One entry per CDR3 protein, called by TCRdb with MiXCR from the reads. The sample contains fewer than 550,000 distinct CDR3 sequences, about a quarter of which appear only once. Sequenced material: PBMCs. Receptor source: a human donor in good health (CMV status not recorded). Some clones in this sample may be carry-over from other donors' samples.

In this sample, this clonotype turned up a few times. This chain connects TRBV4-3 to TRBJ2-1, with D uncertain. CDR1 is LGHNA, CDR2 YSLEER, per germline. The CDR3 is made up of 14 amino acids. V lost 4 bases to trimming and J lost 1 base, with 8 bases between them. The CDR3 reads CASSPWWSYNEQFF. The CDR3, as DNA: TGCGCCAGCAGCCCCTGGTGGTCCTACAATGAGCAGTTCTTC.

The sample holds a few counts of this clonotype. The chain carries TRBV20-1 and TRBJ2-1; D call uncertain. CDR3 length: 15 amino acids. Trimming took off 5 bases at V and 0 bases at J, with 14 bases between the two ends. CDR1 is DFQATT, CDR2 SNEGSKA, per germline (reference sequence). CDR3 amino acids: CSASKTPDSYNEQFF. CDR3 nucleotide sequence: TGCAGTGCTTCTAAGACCCCCGACTCCTACAATGAGCAGTTCTTC.

This rearrangement joins TRBV5-1 to TRBJ2-3, with D maybe TRBD2 (6 bases). The CDR3 is 16 residues long. The V gene's germline CDR1 is SGHRS and CDR2 YFSETQ. V was pared by 2 bases and J by 8 bases, with 21 bases between. CDR3 residues: CASSFGRVAERGTQYF. CDR3 DNA sequence: TGCGCCAGCAGCTTTGGTAGGGTAGCGGAGAGGGGTACGCAGTATTTT.

The V gene is TRBV6-2 or TRBV6-3, the J gene TRBJ2-7; a possible D gene is TRBD2 (6 bases). The CDR3 contains 16 residues. V lost 6 bases to trimming and J lost 7 bases, with 25 bases between them. Germline CDR1 and CDR2: MNHEY and SVGEGT. CDR3 coding DNA: TGTGCCAGCAGATACACCCCTGGGACTCCTGCTCGGGAGCAGTACGTC. It encodes CASRYTPGTPAREQYV.

The chain is built from TRBV11-3 and TRBJ2-5; no definite D call. The V gene lost 4 bases and the J gene lost 4 bases, with 13 bases spanning the gap. CDR1 is SGHNT and CDR2 is YENEEA in the germline V gene. The CDR3 is 14 residues long. CDR3 protein: CASSSFGRLETQYF. The CDR3, as DNA: TGTGCCAGCAGCTCCTTCGGCCGGTTAGAGACCCAGTACTTC.

This clonotype was seen many times. V usage is TRBV12-3 or TRBV12-4 and J usage is TRBJ1-1; no reliable D call. The V gene lost 7 bases and the J gene lost 7 bases, with 16 bases spanning the gap. The CDR3 length is 13 residues. This chain's CDR3 is CASTQLGISEAFF. DNA of the CDR3: TGTGCCAGCACACAATTGGGGATCAGTGAAGCTTTCTTT.

This chain joins TRBV11-2 and TRBJ1-2; D gene uncertain. Trimming cost V 0 bases and J 8 bases, with 10 bases left between them. Germline CDR1 reads SGHAT; CDR2 reads FQNNGV. The CDR3 extends over 13 amino acids. This CDR3 reads CASSLDRGTGYTF. DNA of the CDR3: TGTGCCAGCAGCTTAGATCGGGGTACCGGCTACACCTTC.

The rearrangement links TRBV10-3 to TRBJ2-3; unclear D gene. With 7 bases removed from V and 0 bases from J, the gap between germline ends came to 8 bases. The CDR3 sequence is 13 residues long. The V gene's germline CDR1 is ENHRY and CDR2 SYGVKD. The CDR3 DNA reads as TGTGCCATCAAGGACGGGAGCACAGATACGCAGTATTTT. It encodes CAIKDGSTDTQYF.

Many counts were recorded for this clonotype. The J gene is TRBJ2-3, the V gene TRBV7-6; 10 bases align to TRBD2. Trimming cost V 5 bases and J 3 bases; bases outside gene matches: 8. Germline lookup yields CDR1 SGHVS and CDR2 FNYEAQ. The CDR3 runs 16 residues. The CDR3, as DNA: TGTGCCAGCAGCCTAATAGCGGGAGGCGCGACAGATACGCAGTATTTT. Translation: CASSLIAGGATDTQYF. Full variable domain (outside the CDR3, taken from reference TRBV7-6 and TRBJ2-3): GAGVSQSPRYKVTKRGQDVALRCDPISGHVSLYWYRQALGQGPEFLTYFNYEAQQDKSGLPNDRFSAERPEGSISTLTIQRTEQRDSAMYRCASSLIAGGATDTQYFGPGTRLTVL.

The V gene is TRBV20-1, the J gene TRBJ2-1; 14 positions agree with TRBD2. The germline V gene has CDR1 DFQATT and CDR2 SNEGSKA (reference sequence). The CDR3 extends over 19 amino acids. Germline trimming cut 4 bases from V and 8 bases from J; bases unmatched to any gene: 19. The CDR3, as DNA: TGCAGTGCTACCAGTATACAAGGGACTAGCGGGAGTCCCCCCGATGAGCAGTTCTTC. Its translation is CSATSIQGTSGSPPDEQFF.

The V and J genes are TRBV7-2 and TRBJ1-2; D remains ambiguous. The CDR3 loop spans 15 amino acids. Germline-derived CDR1 and CDR2 are SGHTA and FQGNSA. V lost 2 bases and J lost 3, with 13 bases in between. In nucleotides, the CDR3 is TGTGCCAGCAGCTTATTTCCTTTGGGTGACTATGGCTACACCTTC. Its translation is CASSLFPLGDYGYTF.

Only a few counts were recorded for this clonotype. The chain uses TRBV7-7 and TRBJ2-2, with D perhaps TRBD1 (5 bases). This CDR3 is 12 amino acids long. CDR1 and CDR2 (germline): SSHAT, FNYEAQ (reference sequence). CDR3 coding DNA: TGTGCTACATTTTCAGGGACCGGGGAGCTGTTTTTT. It translates to CATFSGTGELFF. The full variable domain, completed using reference TRBV7-7 and TRBJ2-2, is GAGVSQSPRYKVTKRGQDVTLRCDPISSHATLYWYQQALGQGPEFLTYFNYEAQPDKSGLPSDRFSAERPEGSISTLTIQRTEQRDSAMYRCATFSGTGELFFGEGSRLTVL.

The gene calls are TRBV19 and TRBJ1-1; D gene ambiguous. V lost 5 bases and J lost 5, with 15 bases in between. The CDR3 totals 14 residues. Germline V lookup: CDR1 LNHDA, CDR2 SQIVND (reference sequence). In DNA form, the CDR3 reads TGTGCCAGTAGTCCCGTTCGGGGAAGGACTGAAGCTTTCTTT. It is translated as CASSPVRGRTEAFF.

V gene TRBV30 combines with J gene TRBJ1-2, with 9 nucleotides matching TRBD1. J gave up 8 bases and V 2 bases, and 0 bases lay outside the gene matches. The CDR3 runs 11 residues. Germline V gene sequence: CDR1 GTSNPN, CDR2 SVGIG (reference sequence). The CDR3 spells CAWSTGGGYTF. The CDR3 DNA sequence: TGTGCCTGGAGTACAGGGGGCGGCTACACCTTC.

The genes are TRBV7-3 and TRBJ1-2, with unresolved D. Trimming took 2 bases from V and 9 from J, leaving 10 bases between them. The length of the CDR3 is 12 residues. Looked up from germline, CDR1 is SGHTA and CDR2 is FQGTGA. CDR3 in DNA: TGTGCCAGCAGCTTAGGGGAGCGCAGCTACACCTTC. Protein product: CASSLGERSYTF.

This clonotype was recorded many times. The V and J genes are TRBV7-2 and TRBJ2-2; 7 bases are a match to TRBD1. This CDR3 contains 15 residues. From germline, CDR1 is SGHTA and CDR2 FQGNSA. V lost 5 bases, J lost 7 bases, and 10 bases stayed unmatched. The CDR3: CASSPDRVKGGELFF. In DNA form, the CDR3 reads TGTGCCAGCAGCCCAGACAGGGTTAAGGGCGGGGAGCTGTTTTTT. Drawing the rest from reference TRBV7-2 and TRBJ2-2, the complete variable domain is GAGVSQSPSNKVTEKGKDVELRCDPISGHTALYWYRQSLGQGLEFLIYFQGNSAPDKSGLPSDRFSAERTGGSVSTLTIQRTQQEDSAVYLCASSPDRVKGGELFFGEGSRLTVL.

This clonotype was recorded at least ten times. The chain joins TRBV7-2 to TRBJ2-3; 7 bases are shared with TRBD2. Losses at the gene ends were 2 bases for V and 6 bases for J; bases not matched to a gene: 11. CDR3 length equals 16 residues. CDR1 is SGHTA, CDR2 FQGNSA, per germline. Here the CDR3 DNA reads TGTGCCAGCAGCTTACTCGGCGGGAGTACGACGGATACGCAGTATTTT. Amino acid sequence: CASSLLGGSTTDTQYF.

The J gene is TRBJ1-5, the V gene TRBV5-6; possibly TRBD1 for D (5 bases). V was pared by 7 bases and J by 4 bases, with 18 bases between. Germline V gene sequence: CDR1 SGHDT, CDR2 YYEEEE. The CDR3 extends over 15 amino acids. In DNA form, the CDR3 reads TGTGCCAGCGCCGTCGGAGGGGACTTAAATCAGCCCCAGCATTTT. This gives the protein CASAVGGDLNQPQHF.

This chain's CDR3 is CSTVGNYGYTF. The CDR3, as DNA: TGCAGCACCGTAGGGAACTATGGCTACACCTTC. The rearrangement joins TRBV29-1 to TRBJ1-2; D not resolved. The V end lost 8 bases, the J end lost 2 bases, and 9 bases lay between the germline ends. Germline V gives CDR1 SQVTM, CDR2 ANQGSEA. The CDR3 has 11 residues.

This clonotype was observed many times. This sequence joins TRBV7-2 and TRBJ1-1; D ambiguous. CDR1 SGHTA and CDR2 FQGNSA come from the germline V gene. V was cut by 1 base and J by 0 bases, with 9 bases left in between. This CDR3 has 15 residues. CDR3 coding DNA: TGTGCCAGCAGCTTAGAGCAGGCGTTGAACACTGAAGCTTTCTTT. This encodes CASSLEQALNTEAFF.

This clonotype was seen many times. The chain recombines TRBV7-2 with TRBJ1-4; D is undetermined. The V gene lost 3 bases and the J gene lost 1 base, with 9 bases spanning the gap. Germline V gene data show CDR1 as SGHTA and CDR2 as FQGNSA. The CDR3 covers 15 residues. CDR3 DNA: TGTGCCAGCAGCTTGAGAAGAGGAACTAATGAAAAACTGTTTTTT. Translated: CASSLRRGTNEKLFF.

This clonotype was counted a few times. The chain employs TRBV27 and TRBJ2-5; 14 bases fit TRBD2. The length of the CDR3 is 15 residues. Per the germline V gene, CDR1 is MNHEY and CDR2 is SMNVEV (reference sequence). Unmatched junction bases numbered 9, after V lost 11 bases and J lost 4 bases. The CDR3 protein is CASSTSGRGAETQYF. For the CDR3, the DNA is TGTGCCTCCTCGACTAGCGGGAGGGGGGCAGAGACCCAGTACTTC.

V is TRBV12-3 or TRBV12-4 and J is TRBJ2-1; D not certain. The CDR3 loop spans 15 amino acids. Trimming took 6 bases from V and 1 from J, leaving 13 bases between them. The CDR3, as DNA: TGTGCCAGCAGCCCCCAGCGCGCATCCTACAATGAGCAGTTCTTC. Protein sequence: CASSPQRASYNEQFF.

This clonotype occurred a few times. The chain combines TRBV11-2 with TRBJ2-7; a possible D gene is TRBD2 (6 bases). Germline V CDR1 and CDR2: SGHAT, FQNNGV. The germline V and J ends were trimmed by 5 bases and 4 bases, with 15 bases remaining between them. The CDR3 covers 14 residues. CDR3 loop: CASSNSGAVYEQYV. The DNA for the CDR3 is TGTGCCAGCAGCAATAGCGGAGCAGTGTACGAGCAGTACGTC.

The V call is TRBV7-2, the J call TRBJ2-3; TRBD1 or TRBD2 may be the D gene (6 bases each). This CDR3 contains 15 residues. V lost 1 base, J lost 5 bases, and 13 bases lay in between. The V gene's germline CDR1 is SGHTA and CDR2 FQGNSA. The CDR3 DNA sequence: TGTGCCAGCAGCTTAGGGGGGGACAAGGTAGATACGCAGTATTTT. This codes for CASSLGGDKVDTQYF.

The genes are TRBV6-2 or TRBV6-3 and TRBJ2-1; 10 bases line up with TRBD2. The J segment lost 16 bases and the V segment lost 4 bases, leaving 10 bases of the junction unmatched. Germline V CDR1 and CDR2: MNHEY, SVGEGT. CDR3 size: 13 residues. The CDR3 spells CASSSTSGARGFF. The CDR3 DNA is TGTGCCAGCAGTTCCACTAGCGGGGCTCGAGGATTCTTC.

In this sample, this clonotype turned up many times. The V gene is TRBV7-3, the J gene TRBJ2-3; TRBD1 is a possible D gene (6 bases). CDR3 length equals 15 residues. From germline, CDR1 is SGHTA and CDR2 FQGTGA. The V end lost 5 bases, the J end lost 0 bases, and 12 bases lay between the germline ends. Written as DNA, the CDR3 is TGTGCCAGCAGCGATGGACAGACTAGCACAGATACGCAGTATTTT. Amino acids: CASSDGQTSTDTQYF.

J is TRBJ2-7 and V is TRBV20-1, with D tentatively TRBD2 (5 bases). V shed 2 bases and J shed 3 bases, with 8 bases lying between them. This CDR3 spans 12 amino acids. Germline CDR1 is DFQATT and CDR2 is SNEGSKA (reference sequence). The CDR3 is CSARQRHYEQYF. The CDR3 DNA sequence: TGCAGTGCTAGACAGCGGCACTACGAGCAGTACTTC.

The chain couples TRBV6-7 to TRBJ2-3; tentatively, D is TRBD1 or TRBD2 (6 bases each). TRBV6-7 carries the ORF label, with uncertain function. The CDR3 has 16 residues. The V and J ends lost 6 bases and 1 base respectively, with 17 bases between them. The CDR3 DNA follows: TGTGCCAGCAGGACGCGGGACAAAGAACGCACAGATACGCAGTATTTT. Translation: CASRTRDKERTDTQYF.

V and J are TRBV29-1 and TRBJ1-1; D might be TRBD1 (6 bases). Trimming cost V 6 bases and J 5 bases, with 19 bases left between them. CDR3 size: 14 residues. The germline gives CDR1 SQVTM, CDR2 ANQGSEA. Written as DNA, the CDR3 is TGCAGCGTAGGACCTCAGGGGAGACGGACTGAAGCTTTCTTT. This translates into CSVGPQGRRTEAFF.

This clonotype has a count of ten or more. V usage is TRBV7-2 and J usage is TRBJ2-1; 15 bases are shared with TRBD2. Per the germline V gene, CDR1 is SGHTA and CDR2 is FQGNSA. Trimming took 1 base from V and 0 from J; bases not matched to a gene: 7. The CDR3 length is 20 residues. CDR3 protein: CASSLEGLAGGVSSYNEQFF. The DNA of the CDR3 is TGTGCCAGCAGCTTAGAAGGACTAGCGGGAGGGGTGAGCTCCTACAATGAGCAGTTCTTC.